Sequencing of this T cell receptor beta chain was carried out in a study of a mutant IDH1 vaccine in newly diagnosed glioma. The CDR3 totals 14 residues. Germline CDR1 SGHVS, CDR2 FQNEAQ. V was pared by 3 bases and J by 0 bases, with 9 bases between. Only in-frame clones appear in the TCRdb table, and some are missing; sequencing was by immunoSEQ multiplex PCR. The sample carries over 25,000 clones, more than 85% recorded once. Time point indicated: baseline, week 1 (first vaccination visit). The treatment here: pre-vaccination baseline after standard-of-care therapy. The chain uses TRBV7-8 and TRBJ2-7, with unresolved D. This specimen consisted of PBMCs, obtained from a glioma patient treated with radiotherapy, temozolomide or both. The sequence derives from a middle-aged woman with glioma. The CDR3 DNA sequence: TGTGCCAGCAGCTTGAGTACGGCCTCCTACGAGCAGTACTTC. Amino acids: CASSLSTASYEQYF.